This record looks at one T cell receptor beta chain sequence and its context. The data originate from a study of CD8+CD57+ T cells in acquired aplastic anemia. This CDR3 spans 14 amino acids. V trimming: 4 bases; J trimming: 6 bases; junction bases outside the gene matches: 5. In germline, CDR1 is WSHSY, CDR2 SAAADI. Selection for sequencing was limited to patients who had shown CD8+CD57+ cell expansion by flow cytometry. The use of genomic DNA as template underpinned the TCR beta VDJ and CDR3 profiling. TCRdb redid the calling of the reads with MiXCR, one entry per CDR3 protein. The sample includes approximately 100,000 distinct CDR3 sequences, 65% to 70% of them seen just once.

The sequence was obtained from a human donor with aplastic anemia. V usage is TRBV10-2 and J usage is TRBJ2-1, with TRBD1 identical over 8 bases. Sequenced material: sorted CD4+, CD8+, or CD8+CD57+ T cells (not recorded which) from PBMCs. CDR3 nucleotide sequence: TGCGCCAGCAGTGTGACAGGGGACAGCAATGAGCAGTTCTTC. Translation gives CASSVTGDSNEQFF.